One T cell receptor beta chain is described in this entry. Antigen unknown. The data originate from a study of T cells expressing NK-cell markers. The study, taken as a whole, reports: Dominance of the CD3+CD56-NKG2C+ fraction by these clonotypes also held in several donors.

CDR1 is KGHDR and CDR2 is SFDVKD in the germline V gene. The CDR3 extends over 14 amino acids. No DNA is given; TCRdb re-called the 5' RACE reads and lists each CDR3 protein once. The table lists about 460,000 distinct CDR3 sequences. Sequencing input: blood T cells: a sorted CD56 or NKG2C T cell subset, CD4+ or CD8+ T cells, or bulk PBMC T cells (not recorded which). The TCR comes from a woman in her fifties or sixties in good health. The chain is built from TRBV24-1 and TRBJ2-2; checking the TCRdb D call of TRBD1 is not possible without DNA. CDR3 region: CATSLGGAGRELFF.